Reported below is one TCR beta chain. Its antigen is undetermined. Here immunoSEQ multiplex PCR was the method, and the copy in TCRdb shows in-frame clones only, minus some. This sample yields about 180,000 clones, of which more than 80% are seen a single time; about 4.5% belongs to the top ten. Per germline, CDR1 SEHNR and CDR2 FQNEAQ (reference sequence). With 5 bases removed from V and 1 base from J, the gap between germline ends came to 13 bases. CDR3 length: 15 residues. The data are from a study of cytotoxic CD8 clonotypes in ibrutinib-treated CLL. Regarding the study as a whole: Private clonotypes, not public ones, expanded at ibrutinib response.

The sequence was collected from a human donor with chronic lymphocytic leukemia. The specimen comprised PBMCs, sampled after 24 months of ibrutinib treatment. The chain recombines TRBV7-9 with TRBJ2-3; tentatively, D is TRBD1 (6 bases). The CDR3 reads CASSPSGAGTDTQYF. The CDR3 DNA is TGTGCCAGCAGCCCCTCAGGGGCGGGCACAGATACGCAGTATTTT.